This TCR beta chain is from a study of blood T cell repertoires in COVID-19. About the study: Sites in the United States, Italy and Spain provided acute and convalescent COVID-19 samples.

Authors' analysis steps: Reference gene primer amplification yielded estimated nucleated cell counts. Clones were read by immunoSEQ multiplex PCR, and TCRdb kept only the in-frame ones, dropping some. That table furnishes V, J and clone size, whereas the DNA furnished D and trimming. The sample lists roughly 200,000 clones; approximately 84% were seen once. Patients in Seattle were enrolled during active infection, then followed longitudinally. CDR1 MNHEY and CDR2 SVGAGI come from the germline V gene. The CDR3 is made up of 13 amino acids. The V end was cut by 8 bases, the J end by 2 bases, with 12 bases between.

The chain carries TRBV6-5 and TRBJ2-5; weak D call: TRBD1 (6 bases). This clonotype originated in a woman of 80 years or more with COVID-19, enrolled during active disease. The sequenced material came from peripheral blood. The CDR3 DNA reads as TGTGCCAGCGTGAGGGGGAATCAAGAGACCCAGTACTTC. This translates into CASVRGNQETQYF.